The entry below gives a single TCR beta chain sequence along with its context. Its antigen is not known. No DNA is shown, since the ends of the CDR3 on it are uncertain; the CDR3 is the one TCRdb lists. The data are from a study of T cell repertoires in cytomegalovirus infection. About the study: Public signatures in TCR beta pointed to CMV infection and matching HLA type.

Germline V gives CDR1 SEHNR, CDR2 FQNEAQ (reference sequence). The CDR3 has 18 residues if both end residues are counted. Using its own MiXCR run on the reads, TCRdb lists one record per CDR3 protein. The table lists 680,000 or so distinct CDR3 sequences, 35% of them singletons. Study findings and constraints: Cumulative frequency (of public TCR beta family members) identified carriers of CMV plus the relevant HLA. CMV-specific TCR beta clonotypes restricted by HLA-C dominated the ex vivo response.

The origin of this receptor is a human donor in good health (CMV status not recorded). Some clones in this sample may be carry-over from other donors' samples. The chain recombines TRBV7-9 with TRBJ2-3; the DNA was not used to check the table's D call, TRBD1. Material: PBMCs. This CDR3 reads CASSRRAGGSGGTDTQYF.